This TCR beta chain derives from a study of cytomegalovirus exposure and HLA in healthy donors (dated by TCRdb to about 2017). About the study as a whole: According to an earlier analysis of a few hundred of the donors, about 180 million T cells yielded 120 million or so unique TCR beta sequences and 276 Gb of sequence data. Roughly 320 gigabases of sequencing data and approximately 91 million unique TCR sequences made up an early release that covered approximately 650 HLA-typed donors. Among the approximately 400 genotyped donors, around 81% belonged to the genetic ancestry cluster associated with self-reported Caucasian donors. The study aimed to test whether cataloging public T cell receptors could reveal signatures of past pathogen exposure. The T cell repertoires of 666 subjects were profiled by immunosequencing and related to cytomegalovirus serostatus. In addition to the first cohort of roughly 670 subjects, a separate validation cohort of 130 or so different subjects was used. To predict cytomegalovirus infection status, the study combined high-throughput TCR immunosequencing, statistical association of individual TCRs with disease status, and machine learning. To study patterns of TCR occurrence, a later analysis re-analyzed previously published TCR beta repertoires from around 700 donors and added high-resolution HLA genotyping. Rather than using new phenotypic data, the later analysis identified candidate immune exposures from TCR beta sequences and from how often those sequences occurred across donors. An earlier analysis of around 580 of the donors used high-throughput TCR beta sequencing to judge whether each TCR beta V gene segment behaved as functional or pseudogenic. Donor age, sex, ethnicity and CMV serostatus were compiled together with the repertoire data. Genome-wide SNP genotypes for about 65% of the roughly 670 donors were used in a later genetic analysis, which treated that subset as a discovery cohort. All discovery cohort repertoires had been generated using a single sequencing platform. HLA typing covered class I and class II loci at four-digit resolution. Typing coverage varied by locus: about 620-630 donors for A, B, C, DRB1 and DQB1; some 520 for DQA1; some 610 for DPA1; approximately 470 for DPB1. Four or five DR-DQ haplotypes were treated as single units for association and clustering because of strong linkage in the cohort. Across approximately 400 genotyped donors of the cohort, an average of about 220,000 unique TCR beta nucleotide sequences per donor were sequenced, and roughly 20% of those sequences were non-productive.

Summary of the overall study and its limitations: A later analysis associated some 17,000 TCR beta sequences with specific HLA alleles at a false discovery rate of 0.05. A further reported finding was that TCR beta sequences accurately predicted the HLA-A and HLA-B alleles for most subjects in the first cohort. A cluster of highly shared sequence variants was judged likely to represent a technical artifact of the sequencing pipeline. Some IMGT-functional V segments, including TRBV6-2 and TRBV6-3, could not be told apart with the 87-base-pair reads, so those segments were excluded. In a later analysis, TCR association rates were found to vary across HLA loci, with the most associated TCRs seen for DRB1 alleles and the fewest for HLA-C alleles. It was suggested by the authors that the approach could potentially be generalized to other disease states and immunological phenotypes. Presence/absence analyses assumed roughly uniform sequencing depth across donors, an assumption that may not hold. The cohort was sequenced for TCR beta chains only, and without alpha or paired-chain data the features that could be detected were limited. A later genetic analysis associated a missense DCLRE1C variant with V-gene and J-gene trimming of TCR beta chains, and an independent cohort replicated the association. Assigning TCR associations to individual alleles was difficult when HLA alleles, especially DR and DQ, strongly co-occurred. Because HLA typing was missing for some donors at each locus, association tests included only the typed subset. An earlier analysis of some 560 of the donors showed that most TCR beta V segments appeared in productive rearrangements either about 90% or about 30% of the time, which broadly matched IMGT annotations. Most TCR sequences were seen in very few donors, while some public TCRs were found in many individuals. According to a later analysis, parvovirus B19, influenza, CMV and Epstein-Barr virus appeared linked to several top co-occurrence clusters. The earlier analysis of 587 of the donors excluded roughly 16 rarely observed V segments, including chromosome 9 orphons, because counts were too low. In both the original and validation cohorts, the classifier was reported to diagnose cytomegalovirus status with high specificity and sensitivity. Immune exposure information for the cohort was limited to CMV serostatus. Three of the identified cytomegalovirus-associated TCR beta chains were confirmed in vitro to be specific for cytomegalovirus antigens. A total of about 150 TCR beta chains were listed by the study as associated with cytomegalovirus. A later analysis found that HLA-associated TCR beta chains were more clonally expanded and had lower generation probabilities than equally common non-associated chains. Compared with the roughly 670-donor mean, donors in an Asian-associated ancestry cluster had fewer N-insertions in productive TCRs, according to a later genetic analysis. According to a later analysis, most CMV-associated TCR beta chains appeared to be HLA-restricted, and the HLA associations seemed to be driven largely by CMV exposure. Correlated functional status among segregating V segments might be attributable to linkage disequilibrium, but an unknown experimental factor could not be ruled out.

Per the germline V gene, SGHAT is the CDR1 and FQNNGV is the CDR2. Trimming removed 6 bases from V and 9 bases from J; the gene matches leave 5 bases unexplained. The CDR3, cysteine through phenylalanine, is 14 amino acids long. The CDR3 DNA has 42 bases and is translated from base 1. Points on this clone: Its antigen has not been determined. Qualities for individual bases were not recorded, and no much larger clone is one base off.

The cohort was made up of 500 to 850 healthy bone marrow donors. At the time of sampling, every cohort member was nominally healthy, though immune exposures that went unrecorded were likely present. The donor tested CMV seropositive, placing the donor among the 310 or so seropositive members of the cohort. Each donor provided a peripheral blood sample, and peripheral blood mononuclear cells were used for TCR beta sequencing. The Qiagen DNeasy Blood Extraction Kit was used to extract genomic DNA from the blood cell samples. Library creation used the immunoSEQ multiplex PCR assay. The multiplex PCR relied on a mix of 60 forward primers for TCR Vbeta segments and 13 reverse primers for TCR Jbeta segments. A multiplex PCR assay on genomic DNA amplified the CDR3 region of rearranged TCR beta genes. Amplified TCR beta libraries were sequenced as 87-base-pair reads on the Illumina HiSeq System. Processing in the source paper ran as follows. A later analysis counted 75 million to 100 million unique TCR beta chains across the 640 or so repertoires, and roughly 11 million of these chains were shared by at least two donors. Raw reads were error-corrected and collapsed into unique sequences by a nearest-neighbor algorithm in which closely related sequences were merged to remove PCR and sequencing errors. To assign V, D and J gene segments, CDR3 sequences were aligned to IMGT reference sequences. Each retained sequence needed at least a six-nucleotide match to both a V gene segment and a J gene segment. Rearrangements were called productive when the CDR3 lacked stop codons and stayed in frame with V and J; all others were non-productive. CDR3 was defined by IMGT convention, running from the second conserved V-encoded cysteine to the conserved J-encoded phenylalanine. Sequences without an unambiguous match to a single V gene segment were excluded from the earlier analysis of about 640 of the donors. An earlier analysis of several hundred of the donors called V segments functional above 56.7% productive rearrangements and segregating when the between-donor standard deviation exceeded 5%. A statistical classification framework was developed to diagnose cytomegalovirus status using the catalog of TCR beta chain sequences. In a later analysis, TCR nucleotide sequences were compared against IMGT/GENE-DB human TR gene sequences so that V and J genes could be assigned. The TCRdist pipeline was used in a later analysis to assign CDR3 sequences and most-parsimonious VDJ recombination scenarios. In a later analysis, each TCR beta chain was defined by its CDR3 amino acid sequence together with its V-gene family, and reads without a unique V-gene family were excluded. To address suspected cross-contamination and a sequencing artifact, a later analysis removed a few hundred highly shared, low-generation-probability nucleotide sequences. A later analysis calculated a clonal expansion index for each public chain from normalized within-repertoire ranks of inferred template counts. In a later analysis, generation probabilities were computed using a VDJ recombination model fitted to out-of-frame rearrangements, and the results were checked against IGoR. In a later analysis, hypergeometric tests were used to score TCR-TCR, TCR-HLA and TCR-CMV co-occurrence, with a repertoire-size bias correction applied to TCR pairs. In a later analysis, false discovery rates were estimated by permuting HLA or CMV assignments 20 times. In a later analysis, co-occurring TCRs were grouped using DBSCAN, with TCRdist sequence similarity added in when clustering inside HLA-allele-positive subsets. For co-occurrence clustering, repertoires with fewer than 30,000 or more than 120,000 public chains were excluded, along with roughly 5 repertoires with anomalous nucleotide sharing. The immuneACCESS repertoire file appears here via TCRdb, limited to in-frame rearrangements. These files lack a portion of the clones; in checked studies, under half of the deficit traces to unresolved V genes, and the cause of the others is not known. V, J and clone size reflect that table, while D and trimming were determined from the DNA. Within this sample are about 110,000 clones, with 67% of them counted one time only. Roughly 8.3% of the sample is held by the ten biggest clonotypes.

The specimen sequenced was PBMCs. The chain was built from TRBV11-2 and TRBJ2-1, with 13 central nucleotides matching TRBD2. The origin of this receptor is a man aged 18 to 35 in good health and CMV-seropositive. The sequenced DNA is TGTGCCAGCAGGGGACTAGCGGGGATAGGTGAGCAGTTCTTC. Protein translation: CASRGLAGIGEQFF.